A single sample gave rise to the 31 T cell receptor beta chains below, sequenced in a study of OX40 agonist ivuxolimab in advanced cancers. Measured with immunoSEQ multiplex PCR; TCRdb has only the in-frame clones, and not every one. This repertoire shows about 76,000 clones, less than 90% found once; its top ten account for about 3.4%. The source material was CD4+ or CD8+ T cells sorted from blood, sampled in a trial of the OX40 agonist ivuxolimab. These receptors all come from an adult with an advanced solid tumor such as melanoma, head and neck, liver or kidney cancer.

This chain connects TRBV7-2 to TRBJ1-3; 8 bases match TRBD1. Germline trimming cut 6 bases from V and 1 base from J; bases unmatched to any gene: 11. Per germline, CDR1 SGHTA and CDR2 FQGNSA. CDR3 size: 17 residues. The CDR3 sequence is CASRHRGAVGSGNTIYF. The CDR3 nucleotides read TGTGCCAGCAGACACAGGGGGGCAGTAGGGTCTGGAAACACCATATATTTT.

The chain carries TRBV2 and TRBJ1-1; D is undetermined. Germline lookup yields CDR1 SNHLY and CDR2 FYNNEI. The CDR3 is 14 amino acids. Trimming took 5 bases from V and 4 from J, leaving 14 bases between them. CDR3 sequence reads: CASSPRMAGTEAFF. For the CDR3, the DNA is TGTGCCAGCAGTCCCCGGATGGCGGGCACTGAAGCTTTCTTT.

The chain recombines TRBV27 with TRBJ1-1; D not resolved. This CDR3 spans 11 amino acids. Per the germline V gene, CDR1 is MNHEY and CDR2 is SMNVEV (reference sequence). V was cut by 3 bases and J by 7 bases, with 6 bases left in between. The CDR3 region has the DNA TGTGCCAGCAGTTTCCGAAATGAAGCTTTCTTT. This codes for CASSFRNEAFF.

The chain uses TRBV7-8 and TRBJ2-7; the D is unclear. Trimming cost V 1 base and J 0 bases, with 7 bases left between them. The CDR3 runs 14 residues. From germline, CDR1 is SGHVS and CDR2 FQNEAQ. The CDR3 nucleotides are TGTGCCAGCAGCTTAGAATGGGACTCCTACGAGCAGTACTTC. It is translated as CASSLEWDSYEQYF.

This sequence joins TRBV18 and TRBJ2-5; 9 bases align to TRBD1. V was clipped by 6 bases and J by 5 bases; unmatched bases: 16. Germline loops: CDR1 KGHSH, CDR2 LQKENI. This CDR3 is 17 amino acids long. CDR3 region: CASSPTLPGQGLETQYF. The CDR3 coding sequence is TGTGCCAGCTCCCCTACATTGCCGGGACAGGGTTTGGAGACCCAGTACTTC. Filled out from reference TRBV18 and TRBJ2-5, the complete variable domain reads NAGVMQNPRHLVRRRGQEARLRCSPMKGHSHVYWYRQLPEEGLKFMVYLQKENIIDESGMPKERFSAEFPKEGPSILRIQQVVRGDSAAYFCASSPTLPGQGLETQYFGPGTRLLVL.

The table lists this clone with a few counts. The CDR3 bases are TGTGCCAGCAGCGTACTTGAGGGAGGGCCCGAGGAGACCCAGTACTTC. Translation gives CASSVLEGGPEETQYF. The chain uses TRBV9 and TRBJ2-5; 7 bases fit TRBD2. Germline V gives CDR1 SGDLS, CDR2 YYNGEE. V was pared by 1 base and J by 5 bases, with 11 bases of the junction left unmatched. This CDR3 is built from 16 residues.

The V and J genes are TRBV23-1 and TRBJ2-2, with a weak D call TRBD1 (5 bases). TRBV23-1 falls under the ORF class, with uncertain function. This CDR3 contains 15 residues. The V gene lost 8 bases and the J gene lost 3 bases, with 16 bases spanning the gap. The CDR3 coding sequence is TGCGCCAGCCTCAGAAGGGGTCGAGACACCGGGGAGCTGTTTTTT. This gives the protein CASLRRGRDTGELFF.

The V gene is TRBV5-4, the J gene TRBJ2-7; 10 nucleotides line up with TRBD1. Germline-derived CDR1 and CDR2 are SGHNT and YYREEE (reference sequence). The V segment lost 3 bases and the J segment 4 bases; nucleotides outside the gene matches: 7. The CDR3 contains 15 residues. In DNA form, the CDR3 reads TGTGCCAGCAGCTACCCGGGACAGGGGTATTACGAGCAGTACTTC. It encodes CASSYPGQGYYEQYF.

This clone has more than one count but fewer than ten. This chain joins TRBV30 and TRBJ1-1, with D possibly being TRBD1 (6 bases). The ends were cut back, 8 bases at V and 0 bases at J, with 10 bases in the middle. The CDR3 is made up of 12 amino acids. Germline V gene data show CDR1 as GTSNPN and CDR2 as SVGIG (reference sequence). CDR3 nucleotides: TGTGCCGGGGGCAGGTTGAACACTGAAGCTTTCTTT. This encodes CAGGRLNTEAFF.

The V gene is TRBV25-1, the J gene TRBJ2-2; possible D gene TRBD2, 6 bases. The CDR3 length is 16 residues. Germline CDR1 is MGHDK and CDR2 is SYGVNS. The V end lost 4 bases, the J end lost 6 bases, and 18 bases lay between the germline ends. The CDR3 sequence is CASSARRGGRAGELFF. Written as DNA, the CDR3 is TGTGCCAGCAGTGCCAGGAGGGGAGGACGCGCCGGGGAGCTGTTTTTT.

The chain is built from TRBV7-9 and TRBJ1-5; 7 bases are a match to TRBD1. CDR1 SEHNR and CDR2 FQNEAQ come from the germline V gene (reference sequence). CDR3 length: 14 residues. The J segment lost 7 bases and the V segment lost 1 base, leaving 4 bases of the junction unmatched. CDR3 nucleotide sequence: TGTGCCAGCAGCTTAGGACAGGGTGGGCAGCCCCAGCATTTT. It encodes CASSLGQGGQPQHF.

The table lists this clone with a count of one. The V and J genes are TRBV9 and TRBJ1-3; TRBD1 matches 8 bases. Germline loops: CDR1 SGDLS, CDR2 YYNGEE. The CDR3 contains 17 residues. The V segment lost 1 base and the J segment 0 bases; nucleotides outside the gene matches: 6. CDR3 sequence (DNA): TGTGCCAGCAGCGTATTGGGACAGGCCTACTCTGGAAACACCATATATTTT. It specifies CASSVLGQAYSGNTIYF. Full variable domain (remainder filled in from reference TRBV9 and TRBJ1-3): DSGVTQTPKHLITATGQRVTLRCSPRSGDLSVYWYQQSLDQGLQFLIQYYNGEERAKGNILERFSAQQFPDLHSELNLSSLELGDSALYFCASSVLGQAYSGNTIYFGEGSWLTVV.

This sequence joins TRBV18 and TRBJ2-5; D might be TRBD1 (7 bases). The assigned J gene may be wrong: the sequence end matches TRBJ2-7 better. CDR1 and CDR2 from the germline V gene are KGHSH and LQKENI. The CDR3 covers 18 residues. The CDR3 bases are TGTGCCAGCTCGCCGACCGCCCCAGGGGGGACGAGCTCCTACGAGCAGTACTTC. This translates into CASSPTAPGGTSSYEQYF.

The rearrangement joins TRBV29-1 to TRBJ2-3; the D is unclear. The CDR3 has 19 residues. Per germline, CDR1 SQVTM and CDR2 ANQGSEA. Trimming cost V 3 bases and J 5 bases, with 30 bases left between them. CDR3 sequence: CSVESPAGLGSRRQDTQYF. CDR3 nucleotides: TGCAGCGTTGAGTCCCCGGCCGGGTTAGGTTCGCGTCGTCAAGATACGCAGTATTTT.

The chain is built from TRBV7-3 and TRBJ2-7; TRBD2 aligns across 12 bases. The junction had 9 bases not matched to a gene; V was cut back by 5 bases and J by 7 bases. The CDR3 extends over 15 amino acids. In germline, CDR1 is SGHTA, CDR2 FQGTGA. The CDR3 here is CASSATSGSLREQYF. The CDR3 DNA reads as TGTGCCAGCAGCGCGACTAGCGGGAGCCTTCGGGAGCAGTACTTC. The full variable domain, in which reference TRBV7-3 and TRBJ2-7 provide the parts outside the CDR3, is GAGVSQTPSNKVTEKGKYVELRCDPISGHTALYWYRQSLGQGPEFLIYFQGTGAADDSGLPNDRFFAVRPEGSVSTLKIQRTERGDSAVYLCASSATSGSLREQYFGPGTRLTVT.

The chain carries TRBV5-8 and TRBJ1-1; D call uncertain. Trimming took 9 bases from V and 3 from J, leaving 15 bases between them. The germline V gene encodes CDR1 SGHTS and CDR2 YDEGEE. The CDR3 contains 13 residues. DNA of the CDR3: TGTGCCACCAGACTAGACGCATACACTGAAGCTTTCTTT. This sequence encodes CATRLDAYTEAFF.

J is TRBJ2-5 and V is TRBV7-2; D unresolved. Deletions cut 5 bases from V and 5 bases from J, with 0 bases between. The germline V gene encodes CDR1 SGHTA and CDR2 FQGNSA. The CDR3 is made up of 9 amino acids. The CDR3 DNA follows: TGTGCCAGCAGCGAGACCCAGTACTTC. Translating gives CASSETQYF.

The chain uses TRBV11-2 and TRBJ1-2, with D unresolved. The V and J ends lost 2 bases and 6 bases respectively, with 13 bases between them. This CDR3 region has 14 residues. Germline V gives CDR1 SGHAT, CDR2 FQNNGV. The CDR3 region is CASSLSGVGDGYTF. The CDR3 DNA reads TGTGCCAGCAGCTTATCTGGGGTTGGAGATGGCTACACCTTC.

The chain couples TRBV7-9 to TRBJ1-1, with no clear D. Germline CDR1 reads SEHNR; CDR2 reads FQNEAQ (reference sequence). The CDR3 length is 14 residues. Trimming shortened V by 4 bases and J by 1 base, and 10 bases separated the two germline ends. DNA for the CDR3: TGTGCCAGCAGCTCGAACTGGGGGAACACTGAAGCTTTCTTT. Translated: CASSSNWGNTEAFF.

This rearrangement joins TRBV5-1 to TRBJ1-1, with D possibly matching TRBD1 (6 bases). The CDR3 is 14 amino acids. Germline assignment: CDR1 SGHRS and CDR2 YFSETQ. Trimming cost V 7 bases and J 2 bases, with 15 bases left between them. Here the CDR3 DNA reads TGCGCCAGCCGAACAACAGGGCTCAACACTGAAGCTTTCTTT. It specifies CASRTTGLNTEAFF.

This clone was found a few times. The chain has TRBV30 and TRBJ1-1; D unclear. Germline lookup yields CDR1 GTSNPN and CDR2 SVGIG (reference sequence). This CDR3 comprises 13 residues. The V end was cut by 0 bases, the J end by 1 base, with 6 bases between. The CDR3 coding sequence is TGTGCCTGGAGTGTACCCCCGAACACTGAAGCTTTCTTT. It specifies CAWSVPPNTEAFF.

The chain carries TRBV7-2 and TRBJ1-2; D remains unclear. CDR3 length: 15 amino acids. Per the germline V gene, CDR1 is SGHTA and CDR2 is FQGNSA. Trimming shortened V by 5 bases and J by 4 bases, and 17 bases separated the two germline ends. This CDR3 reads CASSVRGGQTYGYTF. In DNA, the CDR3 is TGTGCCAGCAGCGTTAGAGGCGGGCAGACCTATGGCTACACCTTC.

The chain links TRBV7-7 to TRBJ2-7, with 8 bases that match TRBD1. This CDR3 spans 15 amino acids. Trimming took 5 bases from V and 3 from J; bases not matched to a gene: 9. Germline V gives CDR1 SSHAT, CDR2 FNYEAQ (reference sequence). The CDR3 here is CASSAQPGQGYEQYF. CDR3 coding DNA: TGTGCCAGCAGCGCCCAGCCCGGACAGGGCTACGAGCAGTACTTC.

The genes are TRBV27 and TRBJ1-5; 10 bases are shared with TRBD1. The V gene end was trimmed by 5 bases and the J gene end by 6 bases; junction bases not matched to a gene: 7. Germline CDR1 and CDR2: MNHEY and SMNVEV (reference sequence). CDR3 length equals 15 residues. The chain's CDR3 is CASSPRQGASQPQHF. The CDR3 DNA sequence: TGTGCCAGCAGTCCCCGACAGGGGGCAAGTCAGCCCCAGCATTTT.

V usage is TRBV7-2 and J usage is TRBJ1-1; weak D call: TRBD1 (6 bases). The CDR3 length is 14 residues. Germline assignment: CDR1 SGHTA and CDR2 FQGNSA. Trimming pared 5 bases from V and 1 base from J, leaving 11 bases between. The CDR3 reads CASSIGTPNTEAFF. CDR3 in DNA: TGTGCCAGCAGCATCGGGACACCGAACACTGAAGCTTTCTTT.

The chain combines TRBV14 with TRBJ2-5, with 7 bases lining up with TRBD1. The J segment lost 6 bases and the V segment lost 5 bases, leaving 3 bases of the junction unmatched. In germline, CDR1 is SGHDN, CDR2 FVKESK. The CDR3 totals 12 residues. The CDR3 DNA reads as TGTGCCAGCAGCTACAGGGGAAAGACCCAGTACTTC. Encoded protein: CASSYRGKTQYF. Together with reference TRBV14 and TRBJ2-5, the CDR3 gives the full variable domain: EAGVTQFPSHSVIEKGQTVTLRCDPISGHDNLYWYRRVMGKEIKFLLHFVKESKQDESGMPNNRFLAERTGGTYSTLKVQPAELEDSGVYFCASSYRGKTQYFGPGTRLLVL.

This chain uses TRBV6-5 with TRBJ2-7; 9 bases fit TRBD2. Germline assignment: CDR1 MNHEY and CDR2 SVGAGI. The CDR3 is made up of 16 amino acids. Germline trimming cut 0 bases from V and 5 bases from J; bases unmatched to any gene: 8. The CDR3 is CASSYSGAGGPHEQYF. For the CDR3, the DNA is TGTGCCAGCAGTTACTCAGGGGCGGGGGGGCCCCACGAGCAGTACTTC.

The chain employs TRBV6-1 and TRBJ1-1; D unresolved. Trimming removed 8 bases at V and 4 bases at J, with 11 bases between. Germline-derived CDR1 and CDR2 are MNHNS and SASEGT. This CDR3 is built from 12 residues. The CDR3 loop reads CASEGRGTEAFF. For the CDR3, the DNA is TGTGCCAGCGAAGGACGGGGCACTGAAGCTTTCTTT.

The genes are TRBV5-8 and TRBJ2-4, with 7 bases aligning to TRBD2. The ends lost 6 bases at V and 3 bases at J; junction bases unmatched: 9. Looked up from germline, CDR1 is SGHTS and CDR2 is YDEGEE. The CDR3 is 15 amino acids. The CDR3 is CASMGGSEVKNIQYF. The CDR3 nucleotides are TGTGCCAGCATGGGAGGGTCAGAGGTCAAAAACATTCAGTACTTC.

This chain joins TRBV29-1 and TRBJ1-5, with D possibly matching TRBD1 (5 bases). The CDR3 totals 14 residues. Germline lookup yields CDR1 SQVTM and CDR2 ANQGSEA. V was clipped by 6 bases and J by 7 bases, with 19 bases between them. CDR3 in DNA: TGCAGCGTATCCGGGACCGGGCCGTCCCAGCCCCAGCATTTT. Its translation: CSVSGTGPSQPQHF.

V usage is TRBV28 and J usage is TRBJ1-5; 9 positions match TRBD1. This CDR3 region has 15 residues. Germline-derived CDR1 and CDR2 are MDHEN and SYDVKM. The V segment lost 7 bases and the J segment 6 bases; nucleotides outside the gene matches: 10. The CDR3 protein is CASNFIQGASQPQHF. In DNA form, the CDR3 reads TGTGCCAGCAACTTTATACAGGGGGCTAGTCAGCCCCAGCATTTT.